The rows below give T cell receptor beta chains drawn from one sample of a study of blood T cell repertoires in COVID-19. Some clones are missing from TCRdb's copy, which holds only in-frame ones; the method was immunoSEQ multiplex PCR. The sample has approximately 220,000 clones, 80% to 85% seen once. The sequencing input was peripheral blood. The receptors originated from a woman in her 30s who had recovered from COVID-19. CDR3s leave out the opening cysteine and the closing phenylalanine or tryptophan.

j_gene: TRBJ2-3
v_gene: TRBV6-5
len: 12
CDR3aa: ASRHRGSTDTQY

j_gene: TRBJ1-4
v_gene: TRBV7-3
len: 11
CDR3aa: ASSPQIREKLF

j_gene: TRBJ1-1
v_gene: TRBV3-1/TRBV3-2
len: 10
CDR3aa: ASNQGNTEAF

j_gene: TRBJ2-7
v_gene: TRBV6-5
len: 13
CDR3aa: ASSQLRDSSYEQY

j_gene: TRBJ2-2
v_gene: TRBV6-1
len: 14
CDR3aa: ASSEPGSPKPGELF

j_gene: TRBJ1-2
v_gene: TRBV6-5
len: 11
CDR3aa: ASSTRHGYGYT

j_gene: TRBJ1-2
v_gene: TRBV24-1
len: 10
CDR3aa: ATSDSLYGYT

j_gene: TRBJ2-7
v_gene: TRBV19
len: 12
CDR3aa: ASSIDLWGDEQY

j_gene: TRBJ2-3
v_gene: TRBV7-9
len: 15
CDR3aa: ASSLGPGELDTDTQY

j_gene: TRBJ2-7
v_gene: TRBV6-5
len: 13
CDR3aa: ASSLSRLAASEQY

j_gene: TRBJ2-1
v_gene: TRBV30
len: 11
CDR3aa: AGTSGGGGEQF

j_gene: TRBJ2-1
v_gene: TRBV28
len: 9
CDR3aa: ASSLSRGQF

j_gene: TRBJ2-1
v_gene: TRBV11-2
len: 13
CDR3aa: ASSPLVRGGNEQF

j_gene: TRBJ2-3
v_gene: TRBV6-4
len: 11
CDR3aa: ASSSGGRDTQY

j_gene: TRBJ2-7
v_gene: TRBV28
len: 13
CDR3aa: ASSLATGGSYEQY

j_gene: TRBJ2-5
v_gene: TRBV7-2
len: 11
CDR3aa: ASTTGAQETQY

j_gene: TRBJ1-5
v_gene: TRBV19
len: 15
CDR3aa: ANPTRGTGGSNQPQH

j_gene: TRBJ2-5
v_gene: TRBV11-2
len: 15
CDR3aa: ASSPALAGAGQETQY

j_gene: TRBJ2-7
v_gene: TRBV21-1
len: 15
CDR3aa: ASSKGDSGRRAYEQY

j_gene: TRBJ2-2
v_gene: TRBV29-1
len: 12
CDR3aa: SVARSSVTGELF